Below, 19 T cell receptor beta chains from the same sample are listed, as sequenced in a study of blood T cell repertoires in COVID-19 (dated by TCRdb to between 2020 and 2021). Libraries came from the immunoSEQ multiplex PCR assay. Sourced from immuneACCESS, this table was stored by TCRdb with only in-frame sequences that have V and J called. A share of the clones is absent; for the studies checked, an unresolved V gene accounts for under half, and the remainder has no known explanation. This sample has 88,000 or so clones in its table, and roughly 83% of those were observed once. The ten biggest clones cover approximately 24% of the sample. Sequencing used peripheral blood. The receptors originated from a human donor in a cohort sampled during active COVID-19.

The chain recombines TRBV3-1 (or the pseudogene TRBV3-2) with TRBJ2-2; D possibly corresponds to TRBD2 (5 bases). The CDR3 sequence is 14 residues long. Trimming took 5 bases from V and 6 from J, leaving 13 bases between them. Germline CDR1 and CDR2: LGHDT and YNNKEL (reference sequence). The DNA for the CDR3 is TGTGCCAGCAGCATGGGAGCCCACTCCGGGGAGCTGTTTTTT. It specifies CASSMGAHSGELFF.

The chain recombines TRBV28 with TRBJ2-3; the D is unclear. From germline, CDR1 is MDHEN and CDR2 SYDVKM. This CDR3 region has 13 residues. V was shortened by 2 bases and J by 6 bases, with 9 bases between the two germline ends. The CDR3 spells CASSLGSLDTQYF. Here the CDR3 DNA reads TGTGCCAGCAGTTTAGGCTCCTTGGATACGCAGTATTTT.

The CDR3 sequence is CASSSSWNTIYF. For the CDR3, the DNA is TGTGCCAGCAGTTCCAGTTGGAACACCATATATTTT. This chain uses TRBV28 with TRBJ1-3, with unresolved D. CDR1 MDHEN and CDR2 SYDVKM come from the germline V gene. The CDR3 extends over 12 amino acids. Trimming took 4 bases from V and 7 from J, leaving 8 bases between them.

This chain links TRBV18 with TRBJ2-1; a possible D gene is TRBD1 (5 bases). Trimming removed 3 bases at V and 5 bases at J, with 17 bases between. The CDR3 has 16 residues. The germline CDR1 and CDR2 sequences are KGHSH and LQKENI. The CDR3 region has the DNA TGTGCCAGCTCACCCCAGGGAAAGGATTTAGACAATGAGCAGTTCTTC. It codes for CASSPQGKDLDNEQFF.

The gene calls are TRBV29-1 and TRBJ2-2, with TRBD1 identical over 7 bases. V trimming: 5 bases; J trimming: 4 bases; junction bases outside the gene matches: 1. The CDR3 length is 12 residues. From germline, CDR1 is SQVTM and CDR2 ANQGSEA. DNA for the CDR3: TGCAGCGTTAACAGGGGCACCGGGGAGCTGTTTTTT. This sequence encodes CSVNRGTGELFF.

This clone showed up just once. The chain combines TRBV29-1 with TRBJ2-1; 9 positions agree with TRBD2. With 7 bases clipped from V and 7 bases from J, the junction kept 14 bases outside the gene matches. CDR3 size: 15 residues. CDR1 SQVTM and CDR2 ANQGSEA come from the germline V gene. CDR3: CSAGRGGRVGNEQFF. DNA for the CDR3: TGCAGCGCCGGGCGGGGCGGGAGGGTCGGAAATGAGCAGTTCTTC.

V is TRBV9 and J is TRBJ2-1, with D uncertain. Germline CDR1 SGDLS, CDR2 YYNGEE. The CDR3 is 14 amino acids. V lost 1 base and J 0 bases, leaving 5 bases between the germline ends. The CDR3 nucleotides are TGTGCCAGCAGCGTAATGAGCTCCTACAATGAGCAGTTCTTC. This encodes CASSVMSSYNEQFF.

The DNA for the CDR3 is TGTGCCAGTAGTATTTGGAGGACTAGTGGACCTAATGAGCAGTTCTTC. Protein sequence: CASSIWRTSGPNEQFF. The V call is TRBV19, the J call TRBJ2-1; TRBD2 matches at 7 bases. Germline V gene sequence: CDR1 LNHDA, CDR2 SQIVND (reference sequence). V gave up 3 bases and J gave up 7 bases; unmatched junction bases: 12. The CDR3 consists of 16 residues.

The CDR3 DNA follows: TGTGCCAGCAGTTTTCTGGCAGGGTCCTACAATGAGCAGTTCTTC. Translated, it gives CASSFLAGSYNEQFF. The chain is built from TRBV28 and TRBJ2-1; the D gene is possibly TRBD1 (5 bases). CDR1 is MDHEN and CDR2 is SYDVKM in the germline V gene. The CDR3 contains 15 residues. The V end was cut by 3 bases, the J end by 1 base, with 10 bases between.

The genes are TRBV7-2 and TRBJ2-3; 9 bases map to TRBD2. The V gene's germline CDR1 is SGHTA and CDR2 FQGNSA. This CDR3 has 16 residues. The trim removed 4 bases at V and 1 base at J, leaving 6 bases unmatched. This chain's CDR3 is CASSSLTSGGTDTQYF. The DNA for the CDR3 is TGTGCCAGCAGCTCCTTGACTAGCGGAGGCACAGATACGCAGTATTTT.

The chain combines TRBV7-3 with TRBJ1-1; perhaps TRBD1 as D (6 bases). Trimming stripped 2 bases from V and 1 base from J, with 8 bases between. In germline, CDR1 is SGHTA, CDR2 FQGTGA. The CDR3 runs 14 residues. The CDR3 loop reads CASSLLGANTEAFF. CDR3 DNA: TGTGCCAGCAGCTTATTGGGGGCGAACACTGAAGCTTTCTTT.

The chain recombines TRBV5-1 with TRBJ2-3, with a weak D call TRBD2 (6 bases). This CDR3 is built from 16 residues. Trimming pared 0 bases from V and 1 base from J, leaving 12 bases between. Germline V gene sequence: CDR1 SGHRS, CDR2 YFSETQ. DNA for the CDR3: TGCGCCAGCAGCTTGGCACTCGGGAGTGGCACAGATACGCAGTATTTT. Encoded protein: CASSLALGSGTDTQYF. The whole variable domain, remainder taken from reference TRBV5-1 and TRBJ2-3, is KAGVTQTPRYLIKTRGQQVTLSCSPISGHRSVSWYQQTPGQGLQFLFEYFSETQRNKGNFPGRFSGRQFSNSRSEMNVSTLELGDSALYLCASSLALGSGTDTQYFGPGTRLTVL.

V and J are TRBV9 and TRBJ2-7; 7 positions match TRBD2. Germline CDR1 and CDR2: SGDLS and YYNGEE. This CDR3 has 18 amino acids. V was pared by 1 base and J by 4 bases, with 17 bases of the junction left unmatched. This CDR3 reads CASSVMEAGLADGYEQYF. The CDR3 DNA is TGTGCCAGCAGCGTAATGGAGGCAGGGCTAGCGGATGGATACGAGCAGTACTTC.

This clone appeared once. The CDR3 region is CASSLGLSENTGELFF. In DNA, the CDR3 is TGTGCCAGCAGCTTAGGACTGAGCGAGAACACCGGGGAGCTGTTTTTT. The chain links TRBV11-3 to TRBJ2-2; D uncertain. This CDR3 has 16 amino acids. The V gene lost 1 base and the J gene lost 1 base, with 10 bases spanning the gap. Germline V gene sequence: CDR1 SGHNT, CDR2 YENEEA.

This chain links TRBV7-2 with TRBJ2-3; 14 positions agree with TRBD2. Germline V gene lookup returns CDR1 SGHTA and CDR2 FQGNSA. Germline trimming cut 5 bases from V and 5 bases from J; bases unmatched to any gene: 6. The CDR3 has 16 amino acids. The CDR3 DNA is TGTGCCAGCAGCCCGAGAGGACTAGCGGGAGGAGATACGCAGTATTTT. Translating it yields CASSPRGLAGGDTQYF.

The chain recombines TRBV9 with TRBJ2-3; maybe TRBD2 (6 bases). The CDR3 is 15 amino acids. Between the trimmed V and J ends, which lost 6 bases and 8 bases, there was a span of 22 bases. Germline V gene lookup returns CDR1 SGDLS and CDR2 YYNGEE. CDR3 sequence (DNA): TGTGCCAGCACCCCGCTAGTGGCCCCCGGGGGTACGCAGTATTTT. Its translation is CASTPLVAPGGTQYF. Full variable domain (missing parts from reference TRBV9 and TRBJ2-3): DSGVTQTPKHLITATGQRVTLRCSPRSGDLSVYWYQQSLDQGLQFLIQYYNGEERAKGNILERFSAQQFPDLHSELNLSSLELGDSALYFCASTPLVAPGGTQYFGPGTRLTVL.

This clone was observed a few times. The chain combines TRBV3-1 (or the pseudogene TRBV3-2) with TRBJ1-1, with 7 bases fitting TRBD1. With V trimmed by 4 bases and J by 5 bases, 7 bases remained unmatched. Germline CDR1 is LGHDT and CDR2 is YNNKEL (reference sequence). The CDR3 spans 14 residues. CDR3 nucleotide sequence: TGTGCCAGCAGCCCAGCGACAGGGAGGACTGAAGCTTTCTTT. Protein sequence: CASSPATGRTEAFF.

This chain connects TRBV19 to TRBJ2-7, with D tentatively TRBD1 (6 bases). The CDR3 has 14 amino acids. V was pared by 10 bases and J by 4 bases, with 20 bases between. The germline V gene encodes CDR1 LNHDA and CDR2 SQIVND (reference sequence). The CDR3 DNA reads as TGTGCCACCTTGAGCCCAGGGGACCGGTACGAGCAGTACTTC. Translation: CATLSPGDRYEQYF.

The chain employs TRBV15 and TRBJ2-5, with TRBD2 identical over 7 bases. This CDR3 spans 16 amino acids. The germline CDR1 and CDR2 sequences are LNHNV and YYDKDF (reference sequence). V lost 2 bases to trimming and J lost 3 bases; unmatched junction nucleotides: 9. The CDR3 is CATSRKVGGVKETQYF. The CDR3 nucleotides are TGTGCCACCAGCAGAAAAGTGGGGGGGGTAAAAGAGACCCAGTACTTC.